This T cell receptor (beta chain) derives from a study of blood T cells in healthy people across ages. Healthy individuals of Caucasian origin from Russia, aged about 6 to 95, served as donors. Every donor gave roughly 9.2 milliliters of peripheral blood. Points from the study as a whole: Per million T cells, the diversity of TCR beta decreased roughly linearly as age advanced.

Combining a sample-barcoded 5' primer with a J-beta primer mix, a second PCR ran for about 7 to 12 cycles. Every sample gave at least 3 million paired-end reads containing CDR3. TCRdb called the 5' RACE reads again in MiXCR, with one record for every CDR3 protein. The sample has 1,100,000 or so distinct CDR3 sequences, 40% to 55% seen once. Regarding this clonotype: The antigen remains undetermined.

Germline V gene sequence: CDR1 SGDLS, CDR2 YYNGEE. The CDR3 consists of 14 residues. Material: blood. This receptor was taken from a woman aged 60-75 years in good health. This chain connects TRBV9 to TRBJ2-4; 11 bases match TRBD2. Gene TRBJ2-7 matches the end of the DNA better, so the J call may be wrong. The CDR3 is CASSPSGRSCEQYF. CDR3 coding DNA: TGTGCCAGCAGCCCTAGCGGGAGGAGCTGCGAGCAGTACTTC.